This T cell receptor (beta chain) was recorded in a study of tumor-infiltrating lymphocytes in primary liver carcinoma. Study summary: Male and female patients aged 30 to 69 years made up the cohort.

This clonotype appeared many times. The input was about 500 ng total RNA; TCR beta cDNA was made from it with a constant-region primer. Generation of the TCR beta libraries relied on three nested multiplex PCR rounds using slightly modified ARM-PCR. TCRdb called the multiplex PCR reads again in MiXCR, with one record for every CDR3 protein. The table records around 330,000 distinct CDR3 sequences, 58% of them present only once. Germline DNA was extracted too, while blood RNA derived from unsorted whole blood. The sample was peripheral blood. The sequence was obtained from a woman aged 30 to 39 with primary liver carcinoma and hepatitis B virus infection.

The CDR3 protein is CSGRGSQASTDTQYF. CDR3 nucleotide sequence: TGCAGCGGGCGTGGTTCACAGGCTAGCACAGATACGCAGTATTTT. V usage is TRBV29-1 and J usage is TRBJ2-3, with D perhaps TRBD1 (5 bases). The V gene's germline CDR1 is SQVTM and CDR2 ANQGSEA. The CDR3 contains 15 residues. V was cut by 7 bases and J by 0 bases, with 17 bases left in between.